The sequence of this TCR beta chain was determined in a study of regulatory T cells in long-lasting Graves disease. Looking at the study overall: A definition of persistent Graves' disease required over 5 years of antithyroid drugs plus positive TSH receptor antibodies.

Investigators prepared the TCR beta libraries by applying iRepertoire HTBI primers and Arm-PCR of CDR3 regions. TCRdb reanalysed the multiplex PCR reads using MiXCR and keeps one entry per CDR3 protein. The profile shows 400,000 or so distinct CDR3 sequences, 20% to 25% of them singletons. Many counts were recorded for this clonotype. Its specificity is unknown. The time point was: persistent/refractory GD, antithyroid drugs over 5 years with positive TRAb. Construction of the TCR library relied on RNA isolated from PBMCs. Patient provenance is recorded as an endocrinology department in Xi'an, China. Germline lookup yields CDR1 GTSNPN and CDR2 SVGIG (reference sequence). The CDR3 is 14 amino acids. Trimming shortened V by 3 bases and J by 4 bases, and 15 bases separated the two germline ends. General study points: Persistent patients shared more public clonotypes (roughly 2,800) than new patients (roughly 1,000).

This rearrangement joins TRBV30 to TRBJ1-1; no clear D. Specimen: peripheral blood mononuclear cells (PBMCs), collected when the disease was refractory, from a patient treated with antithyroid drugs. This receptor was taken from a female donor with Graves disease. The chain's CDR3 is CAWRLSGMSTEAFF. The DNA of the CDR3 is TGTGCCTGGAGGCTGTCCGGGATGAGCACTGAAGCTTTCTTT.